These 22 T cell receptor beta chains share one sample of origin, sequenced in a study of T-cell reconstitution after alpha-beta-depleted transplantation in children. A library of TCRbeta sequences, prepared with unique molecular identifiers, was generated. TCRdb fed the PCR reads into MiXCR, producing one record per CDR3 protein. The table lists 90,000 to 95,000 distinct CDR3 sequences, 10% to 15% of them singletons. Specimen: PBMCs from the stem cell graft donor, collected from the stem cell graft. Receptor source: a human donor who donated a stem cell graft to a child with inherited bone marrow failure.

This clonotype was counted ten times or more. The rearrangement links TRBV3-1 to TRBJ2-1; 8 bases are a match to TRBD2. Germline V gene sequence: CDR1 LGHDT, CDR2 YNNKEL (reference sequence). The ends lost 3 bases at V and 2 bases at J; junction bases unmatched: 9. The CDR3 is 17 residues long. In nucleotides, the CDR3 is TGTGCCAGCAGCCAGGTGGGCGGGGGGATCGCCTACAATGAGCAGTTCTTC. This gives the protein CASSQVGGGIAYNEQFF.

In its sample, this clonotype was seen many times. The V call is TRBV7-9, the J call TRBJ2-7, with D uncertain. Deletions cut 5 bases from V and 0 bases from J, with 11 bases between. The germline gives CDR1 SEHNR, CDR2 FQNEAQ (reference sequence). The CDR3 sequence is 14 residues long. In DNA form, the CDR3 reads TGTGCCAGCAGCCCCGGAACGTTCTCCTACGAGCAGTACTTC. This sequence encodes CASSPGTFSYEQYF.

This clonotype was seen ten or more times. The chain has TRBV11-2 and TRBJ1-2, with D unclear. Germline lookup yields CDR1 SGHAT and CDR2 FQNNGV. This CDR3 spans 14 amino acids. Trimming shortened V by 4 bases and J by 5 bases, and 14 bases separated the two germline ends. The CDR3 reads CASSSEGSRYGYTF. The CDR3 DNA reads TGTGCCAGCAGCTCCGAGGGCTCTCGGTATGGCTACACCTTC.

The chain combines TRBV19 with TRBJ2-2; 9 bases line up with TRBD1. Germline CDR1 and CDR2: LNHDA and SQIVND (reference sequence). The CDR3 has 16 amino acids. The V gene end was trimmed by 5 bases and the J gene end by 4 bases; junction bases not matched to a gene: 8. DNA for the CDR3: TGTGCCAGTAGTCCCCGGACAGGGGCGTTCACCGGGGAGCTGTTTTTT. It yields the protein CASSPRTGAFTGELFF.

Details on this clonotype: This may come from a read error, since a much larger clone is one base off. The gene calls are TRBV5-1 and TRBJ2-1, with a possible D match to TRBD1 (5 bases). Germline CDR1 and CDR2: SGHRS and YFSETQ. V lost 0 bases and J lost 3, with 10 bases in between. This CDR3 spans 15 amino acids. The CDR3, as DNA: TGCGCCAGCAGCTTGGGGAGCAGGGTCTACAATGAGCAGTTCTTC. This translates into CASSLGSRVYNEQFF. The full variable domain, completed using reference TRBV5-1 and TRBJ2-1, is KAGVTQTPRYLIKTRGQQVTLSCSPISGHRSVSWYQQTPGQGLQFLFEYFSETQRNKGNFPGRFSGRQFSNSRSEMNVSTLELGDSALYLCASSLGSRVYNEQFFGPGTRLTVL.

CDR3 DNA: TGCAGTGCTAGAGATCCAACAGTGGGGGTCCCAGATACGCAGTATTTT. Its translation is CSARDPTVGVPDTQYF. The genes are TRBV20-1 and TRBJ2-3; either TRBD1 or TRBD2 may supply D (5 bases each). Trimming took off 0 bases at V and 4 bases at J, with 17 bases between the two ends. This CDR3 comprises 16 residues. Germline CDR1 is DFQATT and CDR2 is SNEGSKA (reference sequence).

This clonotype was seen repeatedly, ten times or more. The CDR3 nucleotides read TGTGCCAGCAGCTGGGACCGGGATTCACCCCTCCACTTT. Protein sequence: CASSWDRDSPLHF. The genes are TRBV3-1 and TRBJ1-6, with D maybe TRBD1 (5 bases). The CDR3 consists of 13 residues. Germline V gene sequence: CDR1 LGHDT, CDR2 YNNKEL (reference sequence). V lost 5 bases and J 8 bases, leaving 10 bases between the germline ends.

This clonotype was counted many times. The chain uses TRBV20-1 and TRBJ1-2, with 9 nucleotides matching TRBD1. CDR1 is DFQATT, CDR2 SNEGSKA, per germline (reference sequence). The CDR3 has 13 amino acids. V lost 3 bases to trimming and J lost 5 bases; unmatched junction nucleotides: 4. CDR3 bases: TGCAGTGCTAGTGCCGGGACAGGGTATGGCTACACCTTC. It codes for CSASAGTGYGYTF.

V is TRBV2 and J is TRBJ2-3; D uncertain. CDR3 length: 12 residues. Germline CDR1 reads SNHLY; CDR2 reads FYNNEI. The V end was cut by 8 bases, the J end by 3 bases, with 9 bases between. This chain's CDR3 is CASPDVTDTQYF. The CDR3 DNA reads TGTGCCAGCCCCGACGTTACAGATACGCAGTATTTT.

The table lists this clonotype with many counts. J is TRBJ2-7 and V is TRBV2, with no clear D. Per germline, CDR1 SNHLY and CDR2 FYNNEI. CDR3 length equals 13 residues. V lost 3 bases and J 5 bases, leaving 11 bases between the germline ends. DNA for the CDR3: TGTGCCAGCAGTGATCACCTTCCCGACGAGCAGTACTTC. Protein product: CASSDHLPDEQYF.

This clonotype was counted ten times or more. V usage is TRBV29-1 and J usage is TRBJ2-4; 8 bases align to TRBD2. After removal of 4 bases from V and 6 bases from J, the junction contained 5 bases not matched to a gene. Germline V gene lookup returns CDR1 SQVTM and CDR2 ANQGSEA. The CDR3 has 13 residues. The CDR3 spells CSVAGGEGNIQYF. In DNA form, the CDR3 reads TGCAGCGTTGCGGGAGGGGAGGGAAACATTCAGTACTTC.

This clonotype was seen ten or more times. The chain has TRBV28 and TRBJ2-2, with D possibly TRBD2 on 6 matching bases. The CDR3 has 16 amino acids. The germline V and J ends were trimmed by 2 bases and 4 bases, with 14 bases remaining between them. CDR1 and CDR2 from the germline V gene are MDHEN and SYDVKM. The DNA for the CDR3 is TGTGCCAGCAGTTTACTGTCTCCTAGCGCCACCGGGGAGCTGTTTTTT. Its protein product is CASSLLSPSATGELFF.

This clonotype counts as medium-sized. The V and J genes are TRBV4-1 and TRBJ2-5; no clear D gene. CDR1 is MGHRA and CDR2 is YSYEKL in the germline V gene. The V end was cut by 0 bases, the J end by 5 bases, with 16 bases between. This CDR3 is built from 16 residues. CDR3 sequence: CASSQDPLGYGETQYF. For the CDR3, the DNA is TGCGCCAGCAGCCAAGACCCCCTCGGCTACGGGGAGACCCAGTACTTC.

This clonotype was picked up many times. V and J are TRBV7-8 and TRBJ2-7; TRBD2 might be the D (5 bases). The CDR3 spans 13 residues. V lost 2 bases and J lost 6, with 11 bases in between. The V gene's germline CDR1 is SGHVS and CDR2 FQNEAQ. Here the CDR3 reads CASSLLTSSEQYF. In DNA form, the CDR3 reads TGTGCCAGCAGCTTACTCACTAGTTCCGAGCAGTACTTC.

In this sample, this clonotype turned up many times. The chain links TRBV24-1 to TRBJ1-5; possibly TRBD1 for D (5 bases). Germline values: CDR1 KGHDR, CDR2 SFDVKD. CDR3 size: 17 residues. V was trimmed by 0 bases and J by 0 bases, leaving 11 bases between them. CDR3 DNA sequence: TGTGCCACCAGTGATTTGATACTGACAGTTAGCAATCAGCCCCAGCATTTT. This sequence encodes CATSDLILTVSNQPQHF.

At least ten counts were recorded for this clonotype. The chain carries TRBV5-1 and TRBJ2-5; D gene uncertain. The CDR3 consists of 14 residues. Trimming removed 3 bases from V and 5 bases from J, with 14 bases in between. Germline lookup yields CDR1 SGHRS and CDR2 YFSETQ. The CDR3 bases are TGCGCCAGCAGCTCGATAGGCCCGATGGAGACCCAGTACTTC. This sequence encodes CASSSIGPMETQYF.

The chain recombines TRBV7-3 with TRBJ2-3, with D possibly matching TRBD2 (5 bases). The germline V gene encodes CDR1 SGHTA and CDR2 FQGTGA. The CDR3 loop spans 13 amino acids. The ends were cut back, 5 bases at V and 3 bases at J, with 9 bases in the middle. CDR3 protein: CASSKLVTDTQYF. The CDR3 bases are TGTGCCAGCAGCAAACTAGTGACAGATACGCAGTATTTT. Full variable domain (remainder filled in from reference TRBV7-3 and TRBJ2-3): GAGVSQTPSNKVTEKGKYVELRCDPISGHTALYWYRQSLGQGPEFLIYFQGTGAADDSGLPNDRFFAVRPEGSVSTLKIQRTERGDSAVYLCASSKLVTDTQYFGPGTRLTVL.

This clonotype was recorded at least ten times. This chain joins TRBV5-1 and TRBJ1-1; D gene unclear. Trimming removed 0 bases at V and 4 bases at J, with 10 bases between. CDR3 length: 14 residues. From germline, CDR1 is SGHRS and CDR2 YFSETQ. The CDR3 is CASSLVKGGTEAFF. Written as DNA, the CDR3 is TGCGCCAGCAGCTTGGTTAAGGGAGGCACTGAAGCTTTCTTT.

This clonotype was counted ten times or more. The chain employs TRBV7-2 and TRBJ2-7; 7 bases agree with TRBD1. The V segment lost 2 bases and the J segment 2 bases; nucleotides outside the gene matches: 6. This CDR3 contains 15 residues. CDR1 SGHTA and CDR2 FQGNSA come from the germline V gene. The CDR3 DNA reads TGTGCCAGCAGCTTATTGGCAGGGGGTACCTACGAGCAGTACTTC. Its protein product is CASSLLAGGTYEQYF. The whole variable domain, remainder taken from reference TRBV7-2 and TRBJ2-7, is GAGVSQSPSNKVTEKGKDVELRCDPISGHTALYWYRQSLGQGLEFLIYFQGNSAPDKSGLPSDRFSAERTGGSVSTLTIQRTQQEDSAVYLCASSLLAGGTYEQYFGPGTRLTVT.

This clonotype came up many times. The chain carries TRBV7-9 and TRBJ2-7; 8 positions agree with TRBD2. Germline V lookup: CDR1 SEHNR, CDR2 FQNEAQ (reference sequence). After removal of 1 base from V and 5 bases from J, the junction contained 13 bases not matched to a gene. The CDR3 has 17 amino acids. CDR3 coding DNA: TGTGCCAGCAGCTTAGTTGGTGGCGGGAGGTTTATGGACGAGCAGTACTTC. Protein sequence: CASSLVGGGRFMDEQYF.

This clonotype was seen repeatedly, ten times or more. The chain uses TRBV7-3 and TRBJ2-2; D uncertain. Germline V gene lookup returns CDR1 SGHTA and CDR2 FQGTGA. The V and J ends lost 2 bases and 3 bases respectively, with 7 bases between them. The CDR3 loop spans 14 amino acids. The DNA of the CDR3 is TGTGCCAGCAGCTTAGAGTTCCACACCGGGGAGCTGTTTTTT. This encodes CASSLEFHTGELFF.

The chain has TRBV2 and TRBJ1-4; 7 bases align to TRBD1. The V and J ends lost 6 bases and 8 bases, in that order; junction bases with no gene match: 6. Germline CDR1 reads SNHLY; CDR2 reads FYNNEI. CDR3 length: 13 amino acids. CDR3 region: CASSGQAREKLFF. The CDR3 bases are TGTGCCAGCAGCGGACAGGCACGAGAAAAACTGTTTTTT.